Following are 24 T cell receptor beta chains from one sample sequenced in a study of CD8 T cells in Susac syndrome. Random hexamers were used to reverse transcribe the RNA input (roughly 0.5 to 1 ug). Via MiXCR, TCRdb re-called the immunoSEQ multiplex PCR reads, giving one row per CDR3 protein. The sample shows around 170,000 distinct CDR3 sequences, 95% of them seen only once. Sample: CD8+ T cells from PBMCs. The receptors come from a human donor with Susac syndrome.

The CDR3 region is CASRGTSGLTEQFF. The CDR3 bases are TGTGCCAGCAGAGGGACTAGTGGTCTAACTGAGCAGTTCTTC. This chain connects TRBV7-9 to TRBJ2-1; 8 bases fit TRBD2. The CDR3 consists of 14 residues. Looked up from germline, CDR1 is SEHNR and CDR2 is FQNEAQ (reference sequence). Trimming at V came to 6 bases and at J to 9 bases, leaving 10 bases not matched to a gene.

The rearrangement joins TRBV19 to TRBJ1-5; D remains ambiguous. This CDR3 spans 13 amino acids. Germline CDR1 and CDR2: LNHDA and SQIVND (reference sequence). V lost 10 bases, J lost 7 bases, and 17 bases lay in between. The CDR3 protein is CATAPGGNQPQHF. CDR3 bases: TGTGCCACCGCCCCGGGAGGGAACCAGCCCCAGCATTTT.

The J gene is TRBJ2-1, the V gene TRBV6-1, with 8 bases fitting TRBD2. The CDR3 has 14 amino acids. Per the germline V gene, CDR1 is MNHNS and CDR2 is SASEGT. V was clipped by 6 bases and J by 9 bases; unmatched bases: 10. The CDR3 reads CASSKGLATGEQFF. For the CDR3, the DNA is TGTGCCAGCAGCAAAGGACTAGCAACAGGTGAGCAGTTCTTC.

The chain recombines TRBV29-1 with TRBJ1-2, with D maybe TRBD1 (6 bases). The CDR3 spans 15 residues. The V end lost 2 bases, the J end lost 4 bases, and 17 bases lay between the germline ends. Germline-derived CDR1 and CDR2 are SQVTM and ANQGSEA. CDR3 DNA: TGCAGCGTTGAAATCTCGCCCAGGGGATTCTATGGCTACACCTTC. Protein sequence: CSVEISPRGFYGYTF.

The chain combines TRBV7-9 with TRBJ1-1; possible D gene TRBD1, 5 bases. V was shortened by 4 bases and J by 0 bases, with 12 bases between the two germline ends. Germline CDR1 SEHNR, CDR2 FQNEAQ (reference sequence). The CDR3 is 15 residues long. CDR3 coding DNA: TGTGCCAGCAGCTCCCGGCTGGGACTGAACACTGAAGCTTTCTTT. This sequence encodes CASSSRLGLNTEAFF.

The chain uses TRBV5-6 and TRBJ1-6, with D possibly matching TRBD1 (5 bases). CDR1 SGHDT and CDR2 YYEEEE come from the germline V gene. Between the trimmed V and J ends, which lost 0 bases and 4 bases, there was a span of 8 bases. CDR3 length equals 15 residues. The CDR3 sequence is CASSLAGTYNSPLHF. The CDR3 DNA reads TGTGCCAGCAGCTTGGCCGGGACTTATAATTCACCCCTCCACTTT.

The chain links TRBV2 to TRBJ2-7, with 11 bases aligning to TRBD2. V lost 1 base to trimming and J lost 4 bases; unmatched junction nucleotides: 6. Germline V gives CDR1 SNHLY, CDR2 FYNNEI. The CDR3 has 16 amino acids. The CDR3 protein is CASSEVSGGEGYEQYF. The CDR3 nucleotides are TGTGCCAGCAGTGAAGTTAGCGGGGGGGAAGGTTACGAGCAGTACTTC.

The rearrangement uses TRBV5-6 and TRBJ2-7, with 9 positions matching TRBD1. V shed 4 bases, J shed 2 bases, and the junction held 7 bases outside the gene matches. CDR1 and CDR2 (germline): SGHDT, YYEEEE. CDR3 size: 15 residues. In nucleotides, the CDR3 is TGTGCCAGCAGCCCCGGGACAGGGTTTCCCTACGAGCAGTACTTC. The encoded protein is CASSPGTGFPYEQYF.

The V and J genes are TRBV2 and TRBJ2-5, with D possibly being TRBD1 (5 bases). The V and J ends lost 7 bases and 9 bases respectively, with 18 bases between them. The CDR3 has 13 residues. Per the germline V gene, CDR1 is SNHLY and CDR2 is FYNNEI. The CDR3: CASTETGAPSQYF. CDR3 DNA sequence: TGTGCCAGCACCGAAACAGGAGCACCTTCCCAGTACTTC.

Here the CDR3 DNA reads TGTGCCAGCGGATCCGGGACAGGAGATAGCAATCAGCCCCAGCATTTT. It codes for CASGSGTGDSNQPQHF. The chain joins TRBV9 to TRBJ1-5; the match to TRBD1 covers 8 bases. The CDR3 covers 16 residues. CDR1 is SGDLS, CDR2 YYNGEE, per germline. V lost 7 bases to trimming and J lost 0 bases; unmatched junction nucleotides: 9.

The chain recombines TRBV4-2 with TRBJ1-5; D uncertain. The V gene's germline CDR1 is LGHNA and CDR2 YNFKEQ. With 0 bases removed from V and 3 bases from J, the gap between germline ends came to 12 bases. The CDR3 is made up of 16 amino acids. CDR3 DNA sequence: TGTGCCAGCAGCCAAGATCTTGAACAGTACAATCAGCCCCAGCATTTT. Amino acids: CASSQDLEQYNQPQHF.

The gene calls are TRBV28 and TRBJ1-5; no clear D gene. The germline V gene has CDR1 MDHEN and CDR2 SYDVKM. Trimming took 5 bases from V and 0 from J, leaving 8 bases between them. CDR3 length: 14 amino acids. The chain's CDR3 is CASSQGYSNQPQHF. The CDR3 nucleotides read TGTGCCAGCAGTCAAGGATATAGCAATCAGCCCCAGCATTTT.

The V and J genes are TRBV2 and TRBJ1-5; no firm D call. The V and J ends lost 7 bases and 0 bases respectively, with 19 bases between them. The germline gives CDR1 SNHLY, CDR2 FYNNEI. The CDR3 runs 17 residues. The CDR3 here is CASKGTPATYSNQPQHF. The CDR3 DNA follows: TGTGCCAGCAAGGGCACCCCAGCGACCTATAGCAATCAGCCCCAGCATTTT. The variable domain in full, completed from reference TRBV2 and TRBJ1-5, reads EPEVTQTPSHQVTQMGQEVILRCVPISNHLYFYWYRQILGQKVEFLVSFYNNEISEKSEIFDDQFSVERPDGSNFTLKIRSTKLEDSAMYFCASKGTPATYSNQPQHFGDGTRLSIL.

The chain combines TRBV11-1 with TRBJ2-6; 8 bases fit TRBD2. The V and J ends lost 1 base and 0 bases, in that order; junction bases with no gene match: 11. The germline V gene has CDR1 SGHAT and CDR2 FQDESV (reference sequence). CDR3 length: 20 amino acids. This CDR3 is CASSLGLAGGLISGANVLTF. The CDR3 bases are TGTGCCAGCAGCTTAGGACTCGCGGGAGGCCTTATCTCTGGGGCCAACGTCCTGACTTTC.

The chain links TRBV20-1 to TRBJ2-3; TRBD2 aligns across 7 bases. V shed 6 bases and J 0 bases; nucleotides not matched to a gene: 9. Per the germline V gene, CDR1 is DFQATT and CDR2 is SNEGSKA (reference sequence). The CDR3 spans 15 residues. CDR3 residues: CSAERSGISTDTQYF. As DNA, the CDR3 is TGCAGTGCAGAAAGGAGCGGGATCAGCACAGATACGCAGTATTTT.

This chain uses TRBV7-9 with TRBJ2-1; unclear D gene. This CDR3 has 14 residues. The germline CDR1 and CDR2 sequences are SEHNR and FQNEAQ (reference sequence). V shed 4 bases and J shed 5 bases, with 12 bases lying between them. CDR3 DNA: TGTGCCAGCAGCTATCACTCAGACCACAATGAGCAGTTCTTC. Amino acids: CASSYHSDHNEQFF.

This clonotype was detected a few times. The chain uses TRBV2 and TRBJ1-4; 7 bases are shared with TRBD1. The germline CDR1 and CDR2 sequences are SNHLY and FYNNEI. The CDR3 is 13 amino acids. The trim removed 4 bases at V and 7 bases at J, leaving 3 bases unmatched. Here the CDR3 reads CASSGQGGEKLFF. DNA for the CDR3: TGTGCCAGCAGTGGACAGGGAGGTGAAAAACTGTTTTTT. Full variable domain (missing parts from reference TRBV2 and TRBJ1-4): EPEVTQTPSHQVTQMGQEVILRCVPISNHLYFYWYRQILGQKVEFLVSFYNNEISEKSEIFDDQFSVERPDGSNFTLKIRSTKLEDSAMYFCASSGQGGEKLFFGSGTQLSVL.

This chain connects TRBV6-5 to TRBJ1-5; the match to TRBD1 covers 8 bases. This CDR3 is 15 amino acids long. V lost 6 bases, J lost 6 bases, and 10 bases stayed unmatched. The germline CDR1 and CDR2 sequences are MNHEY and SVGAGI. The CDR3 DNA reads TGTGCCAGCAGGCGAATTTCAGGGGGCAGTCAGCCCCAGCATTTT. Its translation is CASRRISGGSQPQHF.

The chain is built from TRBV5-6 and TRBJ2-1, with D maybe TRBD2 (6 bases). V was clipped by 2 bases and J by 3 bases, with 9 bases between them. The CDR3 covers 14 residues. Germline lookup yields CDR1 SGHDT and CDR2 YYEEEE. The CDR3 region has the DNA TGTGCCAGCAGCTTCGGGGGATACTACAATGAGCAGTTCTTC. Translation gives CASSFGGYYNEQFF.

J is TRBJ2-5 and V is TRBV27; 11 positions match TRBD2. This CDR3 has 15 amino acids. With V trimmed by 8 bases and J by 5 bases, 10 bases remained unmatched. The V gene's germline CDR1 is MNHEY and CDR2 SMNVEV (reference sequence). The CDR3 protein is CASGTGLAVWETQYF. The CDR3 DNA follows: TGTGCCAGCGGAACGGGACTAGCGGTCTGGGAGACCCAGTACTTC.

The CDR3 sequence is CSVQTDYEQYF. The CDR3 DNA is TGCAGCGTGCAGACGGACTACGAGCAGTACTTC. The V and J genes are TRBV29-1 and TRBJ2-7, with D unclear. V dropped 6 bases and J dropped 3 bases, with 9 bases sitting between them. This CDR3 region has 11 residues. Germline V gene sequence: CDR1 SQVTM, CDR2 ANQGSEA.

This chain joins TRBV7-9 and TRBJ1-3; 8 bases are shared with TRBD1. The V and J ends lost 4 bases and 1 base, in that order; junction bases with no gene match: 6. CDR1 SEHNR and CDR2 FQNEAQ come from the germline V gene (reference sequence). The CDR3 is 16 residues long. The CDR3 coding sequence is TGTGCCAGCAGCTACCCTCGGACAGGGTCTGGAAACACCATATATTTT. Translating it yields CASSYPRTGSGNTIYF.

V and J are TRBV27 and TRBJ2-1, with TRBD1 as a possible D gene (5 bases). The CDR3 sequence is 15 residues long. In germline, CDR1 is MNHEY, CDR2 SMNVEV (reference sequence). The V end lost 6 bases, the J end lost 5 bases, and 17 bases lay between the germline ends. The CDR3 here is CASSQGLGPNNEQFF. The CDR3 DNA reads TGTGCCAGCAGCCAGGGTTTGGGGCCAAACAATGAGCAGTTCTTC.

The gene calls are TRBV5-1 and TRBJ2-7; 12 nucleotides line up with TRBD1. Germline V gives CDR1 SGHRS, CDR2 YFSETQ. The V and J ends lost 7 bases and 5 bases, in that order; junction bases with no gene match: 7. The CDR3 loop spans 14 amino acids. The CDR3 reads CASGPGQGAHEQYF. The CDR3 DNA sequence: TGCGCCAGCGGGCCGGGACAGGGGGCCCACGAGCAGTACTTC. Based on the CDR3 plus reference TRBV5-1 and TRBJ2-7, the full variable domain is KAGVTQTPRYLIKTRGQQVTLSCSPISGHRSVSWYQQTPGQGLQFLFEYFSETQRNKGNFPGRFSGRQFSNSRSEMNVSTLELGDSALYLCASGPGQGAHEQYFGPGTRLTVT.